The 7 T cell receptor beta chains in this list originate from one sample, sequenced in a study of cytomegalovirus exposure and HLA in healthy donors. Primers included in the PCR were 60 Vbeta and 13 Jbeta primers. The data were produced by immunoSEQ multiplex PCR, yet TCRdb's version contains in-frame clones alone and is incomplete. The sample has tens of thousands of clones, and its top ten clones hold 0.45% to 0.7%. The sequenced sample consisted of PBMCs. The receptors stem from a man in his forties or fifties in good health and CMV-seronegative.

This chain joins TRBV10-1 and TRBJ2-7, with D uncertain. The CDR3 sequence is 15 residues long. Germline V lookup: CDR1 WNHNN, CDR2 SYGVQD (reference sequence). V gave up 2 bases and J gave up 2 bases, with 13 bases separating them. The CDR3 DNA sequence: TGCGCCAGCAGTGAGGGTCCGCAGGAAACCTACGAGCAGTACTTC. Translated, it gives CASSEGPQETYEQYF.

The chain is built from TRBV5-6 and TRBJ2-4; TRBD2 might be the D (5 bases). Trimming left V 4 bases short and J 3 bases short, with 11 bases between. This CDR3 spans 14 amino acids. Germline CDR1 SGHDT, CDR2 YYEEEE. The CDR3 reads CASSQAGNKNIQYF. The CDR3 nucleotides read TGTGCCAGCAGCCAAGCCGGGAACAAAAACATTCAGTACTTC. The full variable domain, its missing parts supplied by reference TRBV5-6 and TRBJ2-4, is DAGVTQSPTHLIKTRGQQVTLRCSPKSGHDTVSWYQQALGQGPQFIFQYYEEEERQRGNFPDRFSGHQFPNYSSELNVNALLLGDSALYLCASSQAGNKNIQYFGAGTRLSVL.

This chain connects TRBV25-1 to TRBJ1-1; D remains ambiguous. CDR1 is MGHDK and CDR2 is SYGVNS in the germline V gene. The CDR3 has 13 amino acids. The CDR3 protein is CASSRAGDTEAFF. CDR3 nucleotides: TGTGCGAGCTCCCGCGCCGGGGACACTGAAGCTTTCTTT. Variable domain in full (rest from reference TRBV25-1 and TRBJ1-1): EADIYQTPRYLVIGTGKKITLECSQTMGHDKMYWYQQDPGMELHLIHYSYGVNSTEKGDLSSESTVSRIRTEHFPLTLESARPSHTSQYLCASSRAGDTEAFFGQGTRLTVV.

The chain recombines TRBV4-3 with TRBJ2-7, with 12 bases aligning to TRBD1. The CDR3 has 21 amino acids. The trim removed 2 bases at V and 2 bases at J, leaving 19 bases unmatched. Germline-derived CDR1 and CDR2 are LGHNA and YSLEER. In DNA form, the CDR3 reads TGCGCCAGCAGCCAACAAATCTCGGGACAGGGGGCCGTGAATATCCCCTACGAGCAGTACTTC. As protein: CASSQQISGQGAVNIPYEQYF.

V is TRBV25-1 and J is TRBJ2-7; TRBD1 is a possible D gene (5 bases). The ends were cut back, 0 bases at V and 5 bases at J, with 11 bases in the middle. CDR3 length equals 14 residues. Germline V gene lookup returns CDR1 MGHDK and CDR2 SYGVNS. This CDR3 reads CASSEYKGIHEQYF. CDR3 coding DNA: TGTGCCAGCAGTGAATATAAGGGGATCCACGAGCAGTACTTC.

The V call is TRBV7-2, the J call TRBJ2-6, with unresolved D. Germline V CDR1 and CDR2: SGHTA, FQGNSA. CDR3 length: 15 amino acids. Trimming stripped 7 bases from V and 3 bases from J, with 13 bases between. The CDR3 DNA is TGTGCCAGCACCATAGGAGAGGTTGGGGCCAACGTCCTGACTTTC. It codes for CASTIGEVGANVLTF.

V is TRBV11-2 and J is TRBJ1-4; 8 nucleotides match TRBD1. Germline loops: CDR1 SGHAT, CDR2 FQNNGV. V lost 4 bases to trimming and J lost 8 bases; unmatched junction nucleotides: 9. CDR3 size: 15 residues. CDR3: CASSSWGQEGEKLFF. The CDR3 DNA reads as TGTGCCAGCAGCTCCTGGGGACAGGAGGGCGAAAAACTGTTTTTT.